These T cell receptor beta chains were read from a single sample in a study of blood T cells in healthy people across ages. TCRdb reanalysed the 5' RACE reads using MiXCR and keeps one entry per CDR3 protein. The table shows more than 800,000 distinct CDR3 sequences, with less than 35% occurring only once. Sequencing was done on a sample of blood. These receptors all stem from a woman of 80 years or more in good health. Both conserved end residues are part of each CDR3. The D gene is left open where the match is weak. Some rows have no size entry. The others give once, few or many, or a class for an expanded clone.

>TRBV11-2|-|many|TRBJ2-5
TGTGCCAGCAGCTTGTCCGACGGACTCCAAGAGACCCAGTACTTC
CASSLSDGLQETQYF
>TRBV7-2|TRBD1|once|TRBJ2-2
TGTGCCAGCAGCTCCCAGGGGGCGCAAAGGACCGGGGAGCTGTTTTTT
CASSSQGAQRTGELFF
>TRBV6-2/TRBV6-3|-|-|TRBJ2-1
TGTGCCAGCAGTTACATAAACCCCAGGGGGGCCACCTATGAGCAGTTCTTC
CASSYINPRGATYEQFF
>TRBV11-3|-|-|TRBJ1-4
TGTGCCAGCAGCTTAAGAGGGAAGGATGAAAAACTGTTTTTT
CASSLRGKDEKLFF
>TRBV7-9|-|many|TRBJ2-1
TGTGCCAGCACCCCGGGGCGATCCTCCTACAATGAGCAGTTCTTC
CASTPGRSSYNEQFF
>TRBV7-2|-|many|TRBJ1-5
TGTGCCAGCAGCCCACGCCCTCAGGTCAATCAGCCCCAGCATTTT
CASSPRPQVNQPQHF
>TRBV3-1|-|many|TRBJ2-7
TGTGCCAGCAGCCAAGTCCCGGACGAGCAGTACTTC
CASSQVPDEQYF
>TRBV15|TRBD2|many|TRBJ2-1
TGTGCCACCAGCTTCGGATCGGGGGGGCGGGATGAGCAGTTCTTC
CATSFGSGGRDEQFF
>TRBV6-6|TRBD1|few|TRBJ1-2
TGTGTCAGCAGCCCCCGGACAGGGTTTTATGGCTACACCTTC
CVSSPRTGFYGYTF
>TRBV7-9|TRBD2|many|TRBJ2-1
TGTGCCAGCAGCCCGTGGGGGGGTGCGAACAATGAGCAGTTCTTC
CASSPWGGANNEQFF
>TRBV20-1|TRBD1|-|TRBJ2-1
TGCAGTGCTAGCGGGCAGGGGGCTTCCTACAATGAGCAGTTCTTC
CSASGQGASYNEQFF
>TRBV6-2/TRBV6-3|TRBD2|-|TRBJ2-7
TGTGCCAGCAGCACTTCAACCGTTAGCGGGGGCCCTGCCTACGAGCAGTACTTC
CASSTSTVSGGPAYEQYF
>TRBV5-6|TRBD2|many|TRBJ2-5
TGTGCCAGCAGCTTGTTGACTAGCGGGGGGGCGCGGGAGACCCAGTACTTC
CASSLLTSGGARETQYF
>TRBV11-2|-|many|TRBJ2-1
TGTGCCAGCAGTTCGAATAGCGGGCAGTTCTTC
CASSSNSGQFF
>TRBV25-1|-|few|TRBJ2-7
TGTGCCAGCAGCAAGATAGACTCCTACAATGAGCAGTACTTC
CASSKIDSYNEQYF
>TRBV20-1|-|-|TRBJ1-6
TGCAGTGCTAGAGTAACACAGATGAATTCACCCCTCCACTTT
CSARVTQMNSPLHF
>TRBV29-1|-|many|TRBJ2-7
TGCAGCGTTGTTCAGGGATCAAGGGGCGAGCAGTACTTC
CSVVQGSRGEQYF
>TRBV5-1|-|-|TRBJ2-7
TGCGCCAGCAGCCTGGCGGACCTCTCCTACGAGCAGTACTTC
CASSLADLSYEQYF
>TRBV19|-|-|TRBJ2-7
TGTGCCAGTAGTATGGAGCGGCGGGACAGCCGATTGTACTTC
CASSMERRDSRLYF
>TRBV20-1|-|many|TRBJ1-2
TGCAGTGCTAGAGATTCTATAAACCCAAACTATGGCTACACCTTC
CSARDSINPNYGYTF
>TRBV5-1|-|many|TRBJ2-5
TGCGCCAGCAGCTTGGATATCGAAGAGACCCAGTACTTC
CASSLDIEETQYF
>TRBV6-1|-|many|TRBJ1-2
TGTGCCAGCAGTGAAAGTGGTAGCTATGGCTACACCTTC
CASSESGSYGYTF
>TRBV6-5|TRBD1|few|TRBJ1-2
TGTGCCAGCAGTAAAACAGGGGGACTGGATGGCTACACCTTC
CASSKTGGLDGYTF
>TRBV4-2|TRBD2|-|TRBJ2-3
TGTGCCAGCAGCCAAACCCGGGCTAGCGGGGGGGCCGGAGATACGCAGTATTTT
CASSQTRASGGAGDTQYF
>TRBV7-9|-|many|TRBJ2-1
TGTGCCAGCAACTTTAAAGTTTACAATGAGCAGTTCTTC
CASNFKVYNEQFF
>TRBV10-3|TRBD1|few|TRBJ1-4
TGTGCCATCAGTACAGGGGGCGCTTATGAAAAACTGTTTTTT
CAISTGGAYEKLFF
>TRBV7-2|TRBD2|-|TRBJ2-1
TGTGCCAGCAGCCACCGTCGACAGCGGGAGGTCGATGAGCAGTTCTTC
CASSHRRQREVDEQFF
>TRBV5-1|-|many|TRBJ2-1
TGCGCCAGCAGCTGGACGGCCGCAGTCTCCTACAATGAGCAGTTCTTC
CASSWTAAVSYNEQFF
>TRBV4-2|TRBD2|many|TRBJ2-3
TGTGCCAGCAGCCCCCTAGCGGGGGCCGACACAGATACGCAGTATTTT
CASSPLAGADTDTQYF
>TRBV6-5|-|-|TRBJ1-4
TGTGCCAGCAGGGGCGGACTTGCAACTAATGAAAAACTGTTTTTT
CASRGGLATNEKLFF
>TRBV7-8|TRBD1|many|TRBJ1-2
TGTGCCAGCAGCTTAACCAGGGGGCGCGTCTATGGCTACACCTTC
CASSLTRGRVYGYTF
>TRBV6-2/TRBV6-3|TRBD2|-|TRBJ2-1
TGTGCCAGCAGCGGTGCTCATACTAGCGGGGGGCGCGGTGAGCAGTTCTTC
CASSGAHTSGGRGEQFF
>TRBV11-2|TRBD1|-|TRBJ1-5
TGTGCCAGCAGCTCATTCACAGGGGATTATAGCAATCAGCCCCAGCATTTT
CASSSFTGDYSNQPQHF
>TRBV20-1|TRBD1|-|TRBJ1-2
TGCAGTGCTAGAGATTTTAGGGACAGTGGGGTGGAGGTAATCGATGGCTACACCTTC
CSARDFRDSGVEVIDGYTF
>TRBV5-5|-|few|TRBJ2-1
TGTGCCAGCAGCGGGGGGACTCTAGAGAATGAGCAGTTCTTC
CASSGGTLENEQFF
>TRBV6-1|-|-|TRBJ1-1
TGTGCCAGCAGTGGCGACCACGGGGGCGCTGAAGCTTTCTTT
CASSGDHGGAEAFF
>TRBV3-1|-|many|TRBJ2-5
TGTGCCAGCAGCCCTGGGAACGGCGGAGAGACCCAGTACTTC
CASSPGNGGETQYF
>TRBV3-1|-|few|TRBJ1-2
TGTGCCAGCAGCCAAGCGGGGTCAGACTATGGCTACACCTTC
CASSQAGSDYGYTF
>TRBV7-2|TRBD1|few|TRBJ1-1
TGTGCCAGCAGCCCCACCCAGGGGGCGCGTACTGAAGCTTTCTTT
CASSPTQGARTEAFF
>TRBV6-2/TRBV6-3|-|many|TRBJ2-1
TGTGCCACGACGCGCGGGGCAGGAAGATCCTACAATGAGCAGTTCTTC
CATTRGAGRSYNEQFF
>TRBV20-1|TRBD2|-|TRBJ2-5
TGCAGTGCTAGGGCTAGCGGGAGCGGGCGGCAGTACTTC
CSARASGSGRQYF
>TRBV5-1|-|many|TRBJ2-1
TGCGCCAGCAGCATGGACAACCCCTCCTACAATGAGCAGTTCTTC
CASSMDNPSYNEQFF
>TRBV19|TRBD2|-|TRBJ2-4
TGTGCCAGCCGGGCTAGCGGGGGAGGCAAAAACATTCAGTACTTC
CASRASGGGKNIQYF
>TRBV6-5|-|-|TRBJ1-2
TGTGCCAGCAGTTACAGGCAGGGTCTTCGCTACACCTTC
CASSYRQGLRYTF
>TRBV6-1|-|few|TRBJ2-7
TGTGCCAGCAGTGAATTGGGCGACAGCGAGCAGTACTTC
CASSELGDSEQYF
>TRBV28|-|-|TRBJ1-2
TGTGCCAGCAGAGGGGCAGGGAGGTATGGCTACACCTTC
CASRGAGRYGYTF
>TRBV6-5|-|-|TRBJ2-6
TGTGCCAGCAGTTACCAATTACGCAACTCTGGGGCCAACGTCCTGACTTTC
CASSYQLRNSGANVLTF
>TRBV3-1|-|-|TRBJ2-7
TGTGCCAGCAGCTCATATAAGAGCTCCTACGAGCAGTACTTC
CASSSYKSSYEQYF
>TRBV7-2|-|-|TRBJ1-3
TGTGCCAGCAGACTTAGGTCGGGACATCGAAACACCATATATTTT
CASRLRSGHRNTIYF
>TRBV12-3/TRBV12-4|-|many|TRBJ2-5
TGTGCCACGGGTCTTACCTATCAAGAGACCCAGTACTTC
CATGLTYQETQYF
>TRBV14|-|many|TRBJ2-3
TGTGCCAGCAGCCAAGATCCTCACGGGGAGGGCACAGATACGCAGTATTTT
CASSQDPHGEGTDTQYF
>TRBV6-2/TRBV6-3|-|few|TRBJ2-3
TGTGCCAGCAGCCTCCGGGACACGTCAGATACGCAGTATTTT
CASSLRDTSDTQYF
>TRBV6-1|-|few|TRBJ2-5
TGTGCCAGCAGTGAAGGTGGTCAGGGTGAGACCCAGTACTTC
CASSEGGQGETQYF
>TRBV11-2|TRBD2|few|TRBJ2-1
TGTGCCAGCAGCTTTGGGAGCGGGGGTATGAATGAGCAGTTCTTC
CASSFGSGGMNEQFF
>TRBV12-3/TRBV12-4|-|-|TRBJ2-2
TGTGCCAGCAGTTTTTGGCCAGGGATATCCGGGGAGCTGTTTTTT
CASSFWPGISGELFF